The 32 T cell receptor beta chains below were found in one sample sequenced in a study of blood T cell repertoires in COVID-19. Generated by immunoSEQ multiplex PCR, the TCRdb table keeps only in-frame clones and is missing some. The table shows some 220,000 clones, with approximately 80% occurring only once. Sequenced: peripheral blood. All receptors derive from a man aged 45 to 65 with active or convalescent COVID-19.

The gene calls are TRBV5-1 and TRBJ1-2; 9 bases align to TRBD1. V was pared by 4 bases and J by 6 bases, with 4 bases of the junction left unmatched. Germline loops: CDR1 SGHRS, CDR2 YFSETQ. This CDR3 is built from 13 residues. CDR3 in DNA: TGCGCCAGCAGCCCTGGACAGGGGAATGGCTACACCTTC. Amino acids: CASSPGQGNGYTF.

The chain employs TRBV19 and TRBJ2-2, with D perhaps matching TRBD1 (6 bases). The CDR3 spans 17 residues. Trimming pared 3 bases from V and 6 bases from J, leaving 20 bases between. Germline CDR1 reads LNHDA; CDR2 reads SQIVND (reference sequence). The CDR3 region is CASSMTLNRVGPGELFF. The CDR3 DNA is TGTGCCAGTAGTATGACCCTTAACAGGGTGGGACCCGGGGAGCTGTTTTTT.

This rearrangement joins TRBV2 to TRBJ1-1; D unclear. With 1 base removed from V and 0 bases from J, the gap between germline ends came to 6 bases. Germline V gene data show CDR1 as SNHLY and CDR2 as FYNNEI. This CDR3 region has 14 residues. The DNA for the CDR3 is TGTGCCAGCAGTGAAGTACAGCTGAACACTGAAGCTTTCTTT. This translates into CASSEVQLNTEAFF.

The rearrangement links TRBV6-7 to TRBJ1-1, with D possibly matching TRBD1 (5 bases). TRBV6-7 falls under the ORF class, with uncertain function. This CDR3 comprises 17 residues. The V end was cut by 0 bases, the J end by 1 base, with 15 bases between. The CDR3 spells CASSYSVRADENTEAFF. In DNA, the CDR3 is TGTGCCAGCAGTTACTCGGTCAGGGCAGACGAGAACACTGAAGCTTTCTTT.

The rearrangement uses TRBV7-6 and TRBJ1-1; TRBD1 agrees at 7 bases. The germline CDR1 and CDR2 sequences are SGHVS and FNYEAQ. This CDR3 has 13 amino acids. Trimming at V came to 0 bases and at J to 8 bases, leaving 3 bases not matched to a gene. The DNA for the CDR3 is TGTGCCAGCAGCTTAGCGGGGACAGTAGAAGCTTTCTTT. The encoded protein is CASSLAGTVEAFF.

Worth noting for this clone: Within the sample, other DNA sequences also encode this same CDR3. This chain joins TRBV29-1 and TRBJ1-4; D unclear. The CDR3 is made up of 12 amino acids. Germline CDR1 SQVTM, CDR2 ANQGSEA. The ends were cut back, 6 bases at V and 5 bases at J, with 10 bases in the middle. The chain's CDR3 is CSVVSGNEKLFF. The DNA of the CDR3 is TGCAGCGTGGTTTCAGGAAATGAAAAACTGTTTTTT.

This chain connects TRBV6-2 or TRBV6-3 to TRBJ1-1, with unresolved D. Germline-derived CDR1 and CDR2 are MNHEY and SVGEGT. Trimming took 6 bases from V and 1 from J, leaving 12 bases between them. The CDR3 is 14 residues long. The CDR3 loop reads CASSHSGGNTEAFF. The CDR3 nucleotides are TGTGCCAGCAGCCACTCAGGAGGGAACACTGAAGCTTTCTTT.

The chain uses TRBV27 and TRBJ1-3, with D perhaps matching TRBD1 (6 bases). Germline CDR1 MNHEY, CDR2 SMNVEV (reference sequence). The CDR3 has 15 amino acids. Trimming removed 3 bases from V and 0 bases from J, with 9 bases in between. CDR3 sequence reads: CASSLTGYSGNTIYF. In DNA form, the CDR3 reads TGTGCCAGCAGTTTGACAGGATACTCTGGAAACACCATATATTTT.

The chain recombines TRBV3-1 (or the pseudogene TRBV3-2) with TRBJ1-6; tentatively, D is TRBD1 (5 bases). Germline V gene lookup returns CDR1 LGHDT and CDR2 YNNKEL (reference sequence). CDR3 length: 15 residues. V shed 0 bases and J shed 10 bases, with 13 bases lying between them. CDR3 DNA: TGTGCCAGCAGCCAAGATTGGGGGGTAAACTCACCCCTCCACTTT. This translates into CASSQDWGVNSPLHF.

This rearrangement joins TRBV29-1 to TRBJ1-1, with D tentatively TRBD1 (5 bases). V gave up 7 bases and J gave up 5 bases, with 11 bases separating them. Germline CDR1 SQVTM, CDR2 ANQGSEA. CDR3 length equals 11 residues. CDR3 nucleotides: TGCAGCGCCAGGGCGGGAACTGAAGCTTTCTTT. Amino acids: CSARAGTEAFF.

The rearrangement uses TRBV5-8 and TRBJ1-6; 8 nucleotides line up with TRBD1. With 5 bases clipped from V and 14 bases from J, the junction kept 9 bases outside the gene matches. The V gene's germline CDR1 is SGHTS and CDR2 YDEGEE. The CDR3 is 13 residues long. CDR3 protein: CASRLNDRGALHF. The CDR3, as DNA: TGTGCCAGCAGGTTGAACGACAGGGGCGCCCTCCACTTT. Full variable domain (remainder filled in from reference TRBV5-8 and TRBJ1-6): EAGVTQSPTHLIKTRGQQATLRCSPISGHTSVYWYQQALGLGLQFLLWYDEGEERNRGNFPPRFSGRQFPNYSSELNVNALELEDSALYLCASRLNDRGALHFGNGTRLTVT.

J is TRBJ1-5 and V is TRBV5-6; D remains ambiguous. CDR1 is SGHDT and CDR2 is YYEEEE in the germline V gene. Trimming cost V 2 bases and J 5 bases, with 8 bases left between them. The CDR3 totals 13 residues. Written as DNA, the CDR3 is TGTGCCAGCAGCTTCAGGTCGGATCAGCCCCAGCATTTT. Translated: CASSFRSDQPQHF.

The V gene is TRBV28, the J gene TRBJ1-3; 7 nucleotides match TRBD1. The germline V gene has CDR1 MDHEN and CDR2 SYDVKM. The V and J ends lost 5 bases and 0 bases, in that order; junction bases with no gene match: 7. This CDR3 is built from 16 residues. This CDR3 reads CASSPPGQHSGNTIYF. CDR3 DNA: TGTGCCAGCAGTCCGCCGGGACAGCACTCTGGAAACACCATATATTTT.

This clone was picked up a small number of times. The V call is TRBV9, the J call TRBJ2-2; 9 bases align to TRBD2. Per the germline V gene, CDR1 is SGDLS and CDR2 is YYNGEE. V dropped 1 base and J dropped 0; count of bases not matched to a gene: 10. This CDR3 region has 19 residues. In DNA, the CDR3 is TGTGCCAGCAGCGTACCCGGTGGGAGCGGGGGGCCGAACACCGGGGAGCTGTTTTTT. Translated, it gives CASSVPGGSGGPNTGELFF. Filled out from reference TRBV9 and TRBJ2-2, the complete variable domain reads DSGVTQTPKHLITATGQRVTLRCSPRSGDLSVYWYQQSLDQGLQFLIQYYNGEERAKGNILERFSAQQFPDLHSELNLSSLELGDSALYFCASSVPGGSGGPNTGELFFGEGSRLTVL.

The CDR3 loop reads CASSQEVQVRNTQYF. CDR3 bases: TGTGCCAGCAGCCAAGAGGTACAGGTTCGGAATACGCAGTATTTT. The V call is TRBV4-2, the J call TRBJ2-3; a weak D match, TRBD1 (5 bases). The germline V and J ends were trimmed by 0 bases and 7 bases, with 14 bases remaining between them. This CDR3 has 15 amino acids. Looked up from germline, CDR1 is LGHNA and CDR2 is YNFKEQ.

This sequence joins TRBV3-1 (or the pseudogene TRBV3-2) and TRBJ2-5; TRBD2 matches 11 bases. The CDR3 runs 17 residues. V lost 4 bases, J lost 4 bases, and 11 bases stayed unmatched. Germline assignment: CDR1 LGHDT and CDR2 YNNKEL (reference sequence). The CDR3 loop is CASSPRPSTSGTETQYF. In nucleotides, the CDR3 is TGTGCCAGCAGCCCGCGACCCTCGACTAGCGGGACAGAGACCCAGTACTTC.

The chain recombines TRBV7-9 with TRBJ1-6; D perhaps matches TRBD1 (5 bases). The ends were cut back, 1 base at V and 7 bases at J, with 5 bases in the middle. Germline CDR1 reads SEHNR; CDR2 reads FQNEAQ (reference sequence). This CDR3 is built from 13 residues. The CDR3 region has the DNA TGTGCCAGCAGCTTAGAGGGGAATTCACCCCTCCACTTT. This translates into CASSLEGNSPLHF.

The rearrangement joins TRBV29-1 to TRBJ2-1; 12 bases map to TRBD2. The CDR3 runs to 15 residues. The V gene's germline CDR1 is SQVTM and CDR2 ANQGSEA. V lost 7 bases to trimming and J lost 4 bases; unmatched junction nucleotides: 8. The CDR3 sequence: CSAPASGRGYNEQFF. The CDR3 DNA is TGCAGCGCCCCCGCTAGCGGGAGGGGGTACAATGAGCAGTTCTTC.

The rearrangement links TRBV5-4 to TRBJ2-1; D is unresolved. V lost 0 bases and J 4 bases, leaving 5 bases between the germline ends. CDR3 length equals 13 residues. Germline V gene data show CDR1 as SGHNT and CDR2 as YYREEE (reference sequence). In DNA, the CDR3 is TGTGCCAGCAGCTTGGCCCATTACAATGAGCAGTTCTTC. It encodes CASSLAHYNEQFF.

The V call is TRBV18, the J call TRBJ2-2; 12 nucleotides align to TRBD1. CDR1 is KGHSH and CDR2 is LQKENI in the germline V gene. There are 17 residues in the CDR3. J was trimmed by 1 base and V by 2 bases; bases with no gene match: 2. The CDR3 protein is CASSPRDRGQNTGELFF. CDR3 coding DNA: TGTGCCAGCTCACCAAGGGACAGGGGGCAGAACACCGGGGAGCTGTTTTTT.

This clone has only a few counts. V is TRBV7-2 and J is TRBJ1-2; TRBD1 matches at 7 bases. CDR3 size: 13 residues. Germline V CDR1 and CDR2: SGHTA, FQGNSA. The J segment lost 6 bases and the V segment lost 5 bases, leaving 6 bases of the junction unmatched. The CDR3 DNA is TGTGCCAGCAGCCCTGCGGGACAGCATGGCTACACCTTC. It codes for CASSPAGQHGYTF.

Here the CDR3 DNA reads TGCGCCAGCAGCCCGCACTTTGCAACTAATGAAAAACTGTTTTTT. Protein product: CASSPHFATNEKLFF. The chain links TRBV4-3 to TRBJ1-4, with D unclear. Trimming removed 4 bases at V and 0 bases at J, with 9 bases between. Germline V gene lookup returns CDR1 LGHNA and CDR2 YSLEER. CDR3 length: 15 amino acids.

This chain uses TRBV6-5 with TRBJ2-5; no clear D gene. This CDR3 region has 14 residues. The ends were cut back, 0 bases at V and 4 bases at J, with 9 bases in the middle. Germline lookup yields CDR1 MNHEY and CDR2 SVGAGI. The CDR3 DNA reads TGTGCCAGCAGTTACTCATGGGCTGGAGAGACCCAGTACTTC. Translation gives CASSYSWAGETQYF.

CDR3 sequence (DNA): TGTGCCAGCAGGAGAGGGACTAGCGGGGACGAGACCCAGTACTTC. Protein sequence: CASRRGTSGDETQYF. This chain uses TRBV2 with TRBJ2-5; 13 nucleotides align to TRBD2. The ends lost 6 bases at V and 5 bases at J; junction bases unmatched: 6. CDR3 length equals 15 residues. The V gene's germline CDR1 is SNHLY and CDR2 FYNNEI.

The rearrangement links TRBV5-8 to TRBJ1-3; TRBD1 aligns across 8 bases. This CDR3 has 17 residues. The ends lost 4 bases at V and 0 bases at J; junction bases unmatched: 9. The germline CDR1 and CDR2 sequences are SGHTS and YDEGEE. CDR3 DNA sequence: TGTGCCAGCAGCCCCGGGACAGGAAGGCTCTCTGGAAACACCATATATTTT. It is translated as CASSPGTGRLSGNTIYF.

The chain links TRBV9 to TRBJ2-1; D ambiguous. Trimming removed 0 bases at V and 6 bases at J, with 7 bases between. CDR1 is SGDLS and CDR2 is YYNGEE in the germline V gene. This CDR3 has 13 amino acids. CDR3 DNA: TGTGCCAGCAGCGTAGGAGCTGGCAATGAGCAGTTCTTC. Residues: CASSVGAGNEQFF.

The gene calls are TRBV5-1 and TRBJ2-1, with D tentatively TRBD2 (6 bases). Germline loops: CDR1 SGHRS, CDR2 YFSETQ. Trimming stripped 2 bases from V and 0 bases from J, with 9 bases between. This CDR3 contains 15 residues. CDR3 amino acids: CASSFGTFSYNEQFF. The CDR3 region has the DNA TGCGCCAGCAGCTTTGGGACTTTCTCCTACAATGAGCAGTTCTTC.

This chain joins TRBV13 and TRBJ2-3, with a weak D call TRBD1 (7 bases). Trimming removed 4 bases at V and 6 bases at J, with 14 bases between. Germline V gene lookup returns CDR1 PRHDT and CDR2 FYEKMQ (reference sequence). The CDR3 is 14 amino acids. The DNA of the CDR3 is TGTGCCAGCAGCTCAAGACAGGGAGGCGATACGCAGTATTTT. Translation gives CASSSRQGGDTQYF.

This chain joins TRBV18 and TRBJ2-1; 7 nucleotides line up with TRBD1. This CDR3 region has 16 residues. Germline CDR1 is KGHSH and CDR2 is LQKENI. V shed 3 bases and J 0 bases; nucleotides not matched to a gene: 5. DNA of the CDR3: TGTGCCAGCTCACCCCAGGGGGTGAGCTCCTACAATGAGCAGTTCTTC. It translates to CASSPQGVSSYNEQFF.

V is TRBV5-5 and J is TRBJ1-1, with a possible D match to TRBD1 (6 bases). This CDR3 has 14 amino acids. Germline values: CDR1 SGHKS, CDR2 YYEKEE (reference sequence). V lost 4 bases and J 1 base, leaving 11 bases between the germline ends. As DNA, the CDR3 is TGTGCCAGCAGCCCCCTACAGGGGAACACTGAAGCTTTCTTT. It yields the protein CASSPLQGNTEAFF.

This chain links TRBV2 with TRBJ2-1; 7 nucleotides align to TRBD1. Germline-derived CDR1 and CDR2 are SNHLY and FYNNEI. The V and J ends lost 3 bases and 6 bases, in that order; junction bases with no gene match: 5. The CDR3 is 14 residues long. CDR3 amino acids: CASSDPAGGNEQFF. CDR3 DNA: TGTGCCAGCAGTGACCCCGCAGGGGGCAATGAGCAGTTCTTC.

This clone was counted a few times. Different DNA sequences within this sample yield the same CDR3. The rearrangement joins TRBV5-1 to TRBJ1-1, with 8 bases that match TRBD1. The CDR3 extends over 14 amino acids. V was clipped by 3 bases and J by 1 base; unmatched bases: 2. The germline gives CDR1 SGHRS, CDR2 YFSETQ. Written as DNA, the CDR3 is TGCGCCAGCAGCTCCCAGGGGGCGAACACTGAAGCTTTCTTT. Protein product: CASSSQGANTEAFF.